The 11 T cell receptor beta chains reported below all come from one sample, sequenced in a study of sequential checkpoint blockade in melanoma. Produced via immunoSEQ multiplex PCR; TCRdb's table is partial and in-frame only. The sample contains around 9,800 clones, 24% of which appear only once. Specified treatment: randomized to nivolumab then ipilimumab (arm A) or the reverse (arm B). Sequenced material: tumor tissue (inferred from file names), taken from a patient given nivolumab and ipilimumab in sequence. The receptors originated from a human donor with melanoma.

This clone was detected many times. The chain combines TRBV11-3 with TRBJ1-2; no reliable D call. CDR1 and CDR2 from the germline V gene are SGHNT and YENEEA. There are 14 residues in the CDR3. Trimming shortened V by 5 bases and J by 4 bases, and 14 bases separated the two germline ends. CDR3 sequence (DNA): TGTGCCAGCAGCCTGATGACGGCCTCCTATGGCTACACCTTC. Its protein product is CASSLMTASYGYTF.

This clone was seen ten or more times. This rearrangement joins TRBV6-8 to TRBJ2-2; weak D call: TRBD1 (6 bases). In germline, CDR1 is MNHGY, CDR2 SAAAGT. Between the trimmed V and J ends, which lost 0 bases and 6 bases, there was a span of 11 bases. The CDR3 loop spans 15 amino acids. CDR3 sequence (DNA): TGTGCCAGCAGTTACTCGGTACAGGGTGCCGGGGAGCTGTTTTTT. Residues: CASSYSVQGAGELFF.

This clone was found a few times. The rearrangement joins TRBV9 to TRBJ2-3, with 8 bases fitting TRBD2. V was pared by 5 bases and J by 2 bases, with 10 bases of the junction left unmatched. CDR1 is SGDLS and CDR2 is YYNGEE in the germline V gene. There are 16 residues in the CDR3. The CDR3 coding sequence is TGTGCCAGCAGTAGAATCAGCGGGAGCGTCACAGATACGCAGTATTTT. Its translation: CASSRISGSVTDTQYF.

The V gene is TRBV6-8, the J gene TRBJ2-7; 9 bases are a match to TRBD2. Germline-derived CDR1 and CDR2 are MNHGY and SAAAGT. With 4 bases clipped from V and 3 bases from J, the junction kept 4 bases outside the gene matches. This CDR3 region has 14 residues. CDR3 residues: CASSSLAGRYEQYF. CDR3 nucleotide sequence: TGTGCCAGCAGTTCCCTAGCGGGACGCTACGAGCAGTACTTC.

CDR3 bases: TGTGCTAGTGGTCTTCCCTCACTAGCGGGCATCTCCTACAATGAGCAGTTCTTC. Residues: CASGLPSLAGISYNEQFF. The V call is TRBV12-5, the J call TRBJ2-1; 9 bases map to TRBD2. The CDR3 is 18 amino acids. V shed 5 bases and J 0 bases; nucleotides not matched to a gene: 11. CDR1 LGHNT and CDR2 FRNRAP come from the germline V gene. The variable domain in full, with the rest retrieved from reference TRBV12-5 and TRBJ2-1, is DARVTQTPRHKVTEMGQEVTMRCQPILGHNTVFWYRQTMMQGLELLAYFRNRAPLDDSGMPKDRFSAEMPDATLATLKIQPSEPRDSAVYFCASGLPSLAGISYNEQFFGPGTRLTVL.

This clone was detected many times. CDR3 sequence: CASSQWGTSSSYEQYF. The CDR3 DNA reads as TGTGCCAGCAGCCAATGGGGGACTTCAAGCTCCTACGAGCAGTACTTC. The chain couples TRBV7-7 to TRBJ2-7; weak D call: TRBD2 (6 bases). Deletions cut 5 bases from V and 0 bases from J, with 17 bases between. Germline CDR1 is SSHAT and CDR2 is FNYEAQ (reference sequence). This CDR3 has 16 residues. Filled out from reference TRBV7-7 and TRBJ2-7, the complete variable domain reads GAGVSQSPRYKVTKRGQDVTLRCDPISSHATLYWYQQALGQGPEFLTYFNYEAQPDKSGLPSDRFSAERPEGSISTLTIQRTEQRDSAMYRCASSQWGTSSSYEQYFGPGTRLTVT.

This clone was detected ten times or more. This chain links TRBV6-8 with TRBJ2-7; D is perhaps TRBD2 (5 bases). V was shortened by 2 bases and J by 0 bases, with 11 bases between the two germline ends. CDR3 length equals 15 residues. CDR1 is MNHGY, CDR2 SAAAGT, per germline. The CDR3 region is CASSYIEGSSYEQYF. The CDR3 DNA reads as TGTGCCAGCAGTTACATTGAGGGAAGCTCCTACGAGCAGTACTTC.

The CDR3 is CASSQGQITDTQYF. Here the CDR3 DNA reads TGTGCCAGCAGCCAAGGACAGATCACAGATACGCAGTATTTT. This sequence joins TRBV16 and TRBJ2-3; TRBD1 might be the D (6 bases). V was shortened by 2 bases and J by 2 bases, with 8 bases between the two germline ends. Per the germline V gene, CDR1 is KGHSY and CDR2 is FQNENV. This CDR3 is 14 amino acids long.

The chain joins TRBV30 to TRBJ2-7; the D gene is possibly TRBD2 (6 bases). Germline CDR1 reads GTSNPN; CDR2 reads SVGIG (reference sequence). Deletions cut 1 base from V and 3 bases from J, with 19 bases between. The CDR3 consists of 16 residues. The CDR3 reads CAWSGHGVAAGYEQYF. CDR3 DNA: TGTGCCTGGAGTGGTCACGGGGTAGCGGCCGGCTACGAGCAGTACTTC.

There are a few counts of this clone. The chain has TRBV11-3 and TRBJ1-2, with D maybe TRBD1 (6 bases). This CDR3 comprises 16 residues. V gave up 3 bases and J gave up 4 bases, with 18 bases separating them. The germline V gene has CDR1 SGHNT and CDR2 YENEEA. CDR3 region: CASSLAVAGVSYGYTF. CDR3 nucleotides: TGTGCCAGCAGCTTGGCGGTGGCAGGGGTCTCCTATGGCTACACCTTC.

This clone turned up a few times. The CDR3 protein is CASSDRVGETQYF. In DNA, the CDR3 is TGTGCCAGCAGTGACAGGGTGGGAGAGACCCAGTACTTC. This chain connects TRBV6-7 to TRBJ2-5; 7 bases line up with TRBD1. TRBV6-7 counts as an open reading frame of uncertain function. Trimming took 5 bases from V and 4 from J; bases not matched to a gene: 4. The CDR3 contains 13 residues.